The rows below give T cell receptor beta chains drawn from one sample of a study of graft-versus-host responses after intestinal transplantation. Sequenced by immunoSEQ multiplex PCR; TCRdb stores in-frame clones only, minus some. The sample lists some 41,000 clones, roughly nine tenths seen once, with 2% to 2.5% in the top ten. This material consisted of PBMCs, taken approximately 320 days after intestinal transplant. These receptors all stem from a human patient who received an intestinal transplant, so some T cells may come from the graft donor. The CDR3 runs from the conserved cysteine through the conserved F or W. The D gene is left open where the match is weak. Clone size is not always given. Where it is, it says once, few, many or a class for expanded clones.

>-|-|TRBJ2-3|TRBV10-3
TGTGCCATCAATTTCAGGGAATCGGGCACAGATACGCAGTATTTT
CAINFRESGTDTQYF
>-|-|TRBJ2-7|TRBV5-6
TGTGCCGGCAGCTTAGAGGGGACCTCCTACGAGCAGTACTTC
CAGSLEGTSYEQYF
>TRBD1|once|TRBJ2-1|TRBV6-5
TGTGCCAGCAGTTCGACAGGGGGGTCGGGCTACAATGAGCAGTTCTTC
CASSSTGGSGYNEQFF
>-|once|TRBJ2-7|TRBV6-1
TGTGCCACCTCCTATACGTTCTTCGGGGATTACGAGCAGTACTTC
CATSYTFFGDYEQYF
>-|-|TRBJ2-1|TRBV28
TGTGCCAGCAGTCTACCCCGTGGGGAGCAGTTCTTC
CASSLPRGEQFF
>-|-|TRBJ1-1|TRBV28
TGTGCCAGCAGTTTAATCCAGGGTGAGAACACTGAAGCTTTCTTT
CASSLIQGENTEAFF
>-|-|TRBJ2-7|TRBV7-3
TGTGCCAGCAGCCCCCGCGCGGGGCGAAACTACGAGCAGTACTTC
CASSPRAGRNYEQYF
>TRBD1|-|TRBJ1-2|TRBV5-1
TGCGCCAGCGATCCGGGACAGGGGTCTCATGGCTACACCTTC
CASDPGQGSHGYTF
>-|once|TRBJ2-7|TRBV5-1
TGCGCCAGCAGCTTAACTTCTAGCTCCTACGAGCAGTACTTC
CASSLTSSSYEQYF
>-|-|TRBJ2-7|TRBV7-9
TGTGCCAGCAGCCCGGTGCTTGAACCCGACGAGCAGTACTTC
CASSPVLEPDEQYF
>-|-|TRBJ1-1|TRBV4-1
TGCGCCAGCAGCCAAGATCAGGCAGGCCGCCGCGAAGCTTTCTTT
CASSQDQAGRREAFF
>-|-|TRBJ2-3|TRBV12-2
TGTGCAAGTCGCTTCCCCGGGTCCGGGGGAGATACGCAGTATTTT
CASRFPGSGGDTQYF
>-|once|TRBJ2-3|TRBV5-1
TGCGCCAGCAGCTTTGGGTTGTTCAGGGTGACAGATACGCAGTATTTT
CASSFGLFRVTDTQYF
>TRBD1|-|TRBJ1-4|TRBV28
TGTGCCAGCAGTGAGGGACAGGGGTGGGAGAAACTGTTTTTT
CASSEGQGWEKLFF
>TRBD2|-|TRBJ2-1|TRBV7-3
TGTGCCAGCAGCTTAGAGGGACTAGCGGTCACTGAGCAGTTCTTC
CASSLEGLAVTEQFF
>TRBD2|-|TRBJ2-1|TRBV14
TGTGCCAGCAGCCAAGCTGGGCGACTAGCGGGTAGCTCCTACAATGAGCAGTTCTTC
CASSQAGRLAGSSYNEQFF
>-|-|TRBJ2-5|TRBV4-2
TGTGCCAGCAGCCAAGGCCGACAGAGTCAAGAGACCCAGTACTTC
CASSQGRQSQETQYF
>-|-|TRBJ2-7|TRBV7-2
TGTGCCAGCAGCATTAGCGGGACAGGGCAGTCCTACGAGCAGTACTTC
CASSISGTGQSYEQYF
>-|-|TRBJ1-5|TRBV28
TGTGCCAGCAGTTTCGAATCGGGGGCCGGGCAGCCCCAGCATTTT
CASSFESGAGQPQHF
>-|-|TRBJ2-7|TRBV11-1
TGTGCCAGCAGCTTAAGAGGGCTGTCCTACGAGCAGTACTTC
CASSLRGLSYEQYF
>-|-|TRBJ1-1|TRBV5-1
TGCGCCAGCAGCTTGTTGGGCGACCTGAACACTGAAGCTTTCTTT
CASSLLGDLNTEAFF
>-|-|TRBJ1-3|TRBV9
TGTGCCAGCAGCGTAGGATCCATAAAAAGCTCTGGAAACACCATATATTTT
CASSVGSIKSSGNTIYF
>TRBD2|-|TRBJ2-3|TRBV10-3
TGTGCCGCCAAACCTGGACTAGCGGGGGGTAAGATAGATACGCAGTATTTT
CAAKPGLAGGKIDTQYF
>TRBD1|-|TRBJ2-3|TRBV28
TGTGCCAGCAGTCGGGACAGGGCGAGGACAGATACGCAGTATTTT
CASSRDRARTDTQYF
>TRBD2|-|TRBJ2-3|TRBV6-5
TGTGCCAGCAGCAGACTCGGGGGGGGCACAGATACGCAGTATTTT
CASSRLGGGTDTQYF
>TRBD1|-|TRBJ2-3|TRBV6-5
TGTGCCAGCAGTGAGGGACAGGGTGCAGATACGCAGTATTTT
CASSEGQGADTQYF
>TRBD2|-|TRBJ2-7|TRBV6-1
TGTGCCAGCAACTTACTAGCGGGGAACTCCTACGAGCAGTACTTC
CASNLLAGNSYEQYF
>TRBD1|once|TRBJ2-6|TRBV2
TGTGCCAGCAGTGAAGCGCGGGGGACAGGGAACGGGGCCAACGTCCTGACTTTC
CASSEARGTGNGANVLTF
>-|-|TRBJ1-4|TRBV30
TGTGCCTGGAGTTGGACGGGGTCTAATGAAAAACTGTTTTTT
CAWSWTGSNEKLFF
>TRBD1|-|TRBJ2-5|TRBV27
TGTGCCAGCAGTACCATCGACAGGGAAGTTAGAAGTCGATTTCAAGAGACCCAGTACTTC
CASSTIDREVRSRFQETQYF
>-|-|TRBJ1-1|TRBV6-1
TGTGCCAGCAGTGACAGGATGAACACTGAAGCTTTCTTT
CASSDRMNTEAFF
>-|few|TRBJ2-1|TRBV11-1
TGTGCCAGCAGCTTAGGCACGGGCCCCAATGAGCAGTTCTTC
CASSLGTGPNEQFF
>-|-|TRBJ2-5|TRBV28
TGTGCCAGCAGTTTCCCCGAGGGGCTCTCGTTGGAGACCCAGTACTTC
CASSFPEGLSLETQYF
>-|few|TRBJ1-4|TRBV25-1
TGTGCCAGCAGTACAAACTGGCGGGGGGAAAAACTGTTTTTT
CASSTNWRGEKLFF
>TRBD2|-|TRBJ2-1|TRBV5-1
TGCGCCAGCAGCTTGGGAGGGTTCATGGCGGGAGATGAGCAGTTCTTC
CASSLGGFMAGDEQFF
>TRBD1|-|TRBJ1-2|TRBV6-6
TGTGCCAGCAGTACAAGCCGGGACAGGGGTTATGGCTACACCTTC
CASSTSRDRGYGYTF
>-|few|TRBJ1-2|TRBV4-1
TGCGCCAGCAGCCAAGAACGTGGGCGGGCCTATGGCTACACCTTC
CASSQERGRAYGYTF
>-|-|TRBJ1-2|TRBV6-6
TGTGCCAGTTCAGGGTCAGACGGGGGCTACACCTTC
CASSGSDGGYTF
>-|-|TRBJ2-2|TRBV6-5
TGTGCCAGCCGGGCGGTTGAAGCCGGGGAGCTGTTTTTT
CASRAVEAGELFF
>-|-|TRBJ1-1|TRBV28
TGTGCCAGCAGTTTACAGGGAGGAAACACTGAAGCTTTCTTT
CASSLQGGNTEAFF
>-|-|TRBJ2-7|TRBV11-2
TGTGCCAGCAGCTTTACCAGGGCATACGAGCAGTACTTC
CASSFTRAYEQYF
>TRBD2|-|TRBJ2-7|TRBV18
TGTGCCAGCTCACCACGGGATTCTACTAGCGGGGGGAGCTCCTACGAGCAGTACTTC
CASSPRDSTSGGSSYEQYF
>-|-|TRBJ2-7|TRBV7-3
TGTGCCAGCAGCTTAACCGGTTCTTCCTACGAGCAGTACTTC
CASSLTGSSYEQYF
>-|-|TRBJ2-7|TRBV2
TGTGCCAGTTGGAGGGGGGGTTCCTACGAGCAGTACTTC
CASWRGGSYEQYF
>TRBD2|-|TRBJ2-7|TRBV9
TGTGCCAGCAGCGTAGCTACGGGGGGCTACGAGCAGTACTTC
CASSVATGGYEQYF
>-|-|TRBJ1-1|TRBV28
TGTGCCAGCAGTTCCACTCTATTCAGAGGAACAGGGATGAACACTGAAGCTTTCTTT
CASSSTLFRGTGMNTEAFF
>-|-|TRBJ1-1|TRBV6-5
TGTGCCAGCAGTTACGCAGGGGTAACTGAAGCTTTCTTT
CASSYAGVTEAFF
>-|-|TRBJ2-4|TRBV4-1
TGCGCCAGCAGCCAAGGGGTTCTGGCCAAAAACATTCAGTACTTC
CASSQGVLAKNIQYF
>-|-|TRBJ2-7|TRBV28
TGTGCCAGCAGGACAGGTTCCTACGAGCAGTACTTC
CASRTGSYEQYF
>-|-|TRBJ1-1|TRBV19
TGTGCCAGTAGTATGAGGGGGATCACTGAAGCTTTCTTT
CASSMRGITEAFF
>-|-|TRBJ1-1|TRBV7-3
TGTGCCAGCAGCTTGACCGGACAGATGAACACTGAAGCTTTCTTT
CASSLTGQMNTEAFF
>-|-|TRBJ2-2|TRBV29-1
TGCAGCGTTGGGGCGAGTGGGGAGCTGTTTTTT
CSVGASGELFF
>-|-|TRBJ2-3|TRBV1
TGCACCAGCAGCCAAGATGATAGCGGGGGGATCACAGATACGCAGTATTTT
CTSSQDDSGGITDTQYF
>-|-|TRBJ2-3|TRBV20-1
TGCAGTGCTAGAGATCGCGGTACGCAGTATTTT
CSARDRGTQYF
>-|-|TRBJ2-7|TRBV5-1
TGCGCCAGCAGCTTCGAGGTTGGGAACTACGAGCAGTACTTC
CASSFEVGNYEQYF
>-|-|TRBJ1-1|TRBV19
TGTGCCAGCCGAAACACTGAAGCTTTCTTT
CASRNTEAFF
>-|-|TRBJ2-3|TRBV2
TGTGCCAACAGTGAAGCATGGGGCTTCGGAGATACGCAGTATTTT
CANSEAWGFGDTQYF
>-|-|TRBJ1-6|TRBV15
TGTGCCACCAGCAATAGATGGGATTCACCCCTCCACTTT
CATSNRWDSPLHF
>TRBD1|-|TRBJ1-4|TRBV15
TGTGCCACCAGCAGGGATGACAGGGCTAATGAAAAACTGTTTTTT
CATSRDDRANEKLFF
>-|-|TRBJ2-5|TRBV15
TGTGCCACCAGCAGAGAGGTGGGTTATCAAGAGACCCAGTACTTC
CATSREVGYQETQYF